Presented here are 30 T cell receptor beta chains from one specimen sequenced in a study of radiation and T cells in renal cell carcinoma. Libraries were prepared by immunoSEQ multiplex PCR; TCRdb keeps only in-frame clonotypes and omits some of them. The sample lists 97,000 or so clones; 80% to 90% were seen once. Stated time point: blood 4 weeks post-SBRT, at nephrectomy. The treatment was: 15 Gy SBRT to primary tumor, nephrectomy 4 weeks later. The sequencing here drew on blood, taken from a patient whose treatment included radiotherapy and nephrectomy. These receptors were taken from a man in his sixties with renal cell carcinoma.

The chain couples TRBV5-4 to TRBJ2-7, with D perhaps TRBD1 or TRBD2 (6 bases each). Deletions cut 6 bases from V and 2 bases from J, with 15 bases between. Germline-derived CDR1 and CDR2 are SGHNT and YYREEE (reference sequence). This CDR3 is built from 14 residues. The CDR3 loop is CASKLEGGPYEQYF. The CDR3 DNA is TGTGCCAGCAAACTTGAGGGGGGCCCCTACGAGCAGTACTTC. Looking up the rest from reference TRBV5-4 and TRBJ2-7 gives the full variable domain: ETGVTQSPTHLIKTRGQQVTLRCSSQSGHNTVSWYQQALGQGPQFIFQYYREEENGRGNFPPRFSGLQFPNYSSELNVNALELDDSALYLCASKLEGGPYEQYFGPGTRLTVT.

This chain links TRBV27 with TRBJ2-3; D is undetermined. The germline V gene has CDR1 MNHEY and CDR2 SMNVEV (reference sequence). Trimming stripped 6 bases from V and 0 bases from J, with 13 bases between. The CDR3 contains 15 residues. The CDR3 nucleotides are TGTGCCAGCAGCCTACAACGCCATAGCACAGATACGCAGTATTTT. Translating gives CASSLQRHSTDTQYF.

The chain uses TRBV19 and TRBJ1-1; 7 bases are a match to TRBD1. This CDR3 comprises 13 residues. Germline V gives CDR1 LNHDA, CDR2 SQIVND (reference sequence). J lost 7 bases, V lost 6 bases, and 8 bases had no gene match. CDR3 sequence (DNA): TGTGCCAGTAGACAACAGGGGAGTTTTGAAGCTTTCTTT. Amino acid sequence: CASRQQGSFEAFF.

The chain joins TRBV2 to TRBJ2-5; D unclear. Per the germline V gene, CDR1 is SNHLY and CDR2 is FYNNEI. With 5 bases removed from V and 4 bases from J, the gap between germline ends came to 5 bases. The CDR3 extends over 11 amino acids. The CDR3 loop is CASSLRETQYF. CDR3 nucleotide sequence: TGTGCCAGCAGTCTCAGAGAGACCCAGTACTTC.

Only one count was recorded for this clone. The gene calls are TRBV28 and TRBJ1-2; D gene unclear. The germline V gene encodes CDR1 MDHEN and CDR2 SYDVKM. The CDR3 length is 13 residues. Trimming took off 8 bases at V and 2 bases at J, with 12 bases between the two ends. The CDR3: CASGPIQNYGYTF. In DNA, the CDR3 is TGTGCCAGCGGACCAATCCAAAACTATGGCTACACCTTC.

The chain is built from TRBV29-1 and TRBJ2-7; 9 bases align to TRBD2. The V and J ends lost 5 bases and 4 bases, in that order; junction bases with no gene match: 6. CDR3 length: 13 residues. Germline V CDR1 and CDR2: SQVTM, ANQGSEA. CDR3 residues: CSVFGSGGYEQYF. The CDR3 nucleotides read TGCAGCGTTTTCGGTAGCGGGGGTTACGAGCAGTACTTC.

The chain has TRBV9 and TRBJ1-1; unclear D gene. V lost 3 bases to trimming and J lost 1 base, with 13 bases between them. CDR1 SGDLS and CDR2 YYNGEE come from the germline V gene. The length of the CDR3 is 15 residues. The CDR3: CASSAEVGSNTEAFF. CDR3 bases: TGTGCCAGCAGCGCAGAGGTGGGTTCGAACACTGAAGCTTTCTTT.

The gene calls are TRBV30 and TRBJ2-5, with 10 bases fitting TRBD1. V gave up 5 bases and J gave up 6 bases; unmatched junction bases: 6. The CDR3 covers 13 residues. Per germline, CDR1 GTSNPN and CDR2 SVGIG (reference sequence). Here the CDR3 reads CAWGTGVKKTQYF. The CDR3 DNA sequence: TGTGCCTGGGGGACAGGGGTCAAAAAGACCCAGTACTTC.

The chain links TRBV4-2 to TRBJ1-4; D is undetermined. Per germline, CDR1 LGHNA and CDR2 YNFKEQ. The CDR3 runs 12 residues. Trimming stripped 3 bases from V and 7 bases from J, with 6 bases between. CDR3 protein: CASSQLSEKLFF. The CDR3 DNA follows: TGTGCCAGCAGCCAGTTGAGTGAAAAACTGTTTTTT.

The chain recombines TRBV4-1 with TRBJ2-1; 8 bases line up with TRBD2. This CDR3 region has 16 residues. V shed 3 bases and J 0 bases; nucleotides not matched to a gene: 4. Germline V lookup: CDR1 MGHRA, CDR2 YSYEKL. CDR3: CASSQVAGNSYNEQFF. As DNA, the CDR3 is TGCGCCAGCAGCCAGGTAGCGGGGAACTCCTACAATGAGCAGTTCTTC.

The rearrangement uses TRBV19 and TRBJ1-5, with a weak D call TRBD1 (6 bases). V shed 5 bases and J shed 7 bases, with 18 bases lying between them. The CDR3 totals 15 residues. Germline CDR1 is LNHDA and CDR2 is SQIVND (reference sequence). For the CDR3, the DNA is TGTGCCAGTAGTCCACCGGGGGGCAAGTCACAGCCCCAGCATTTT. Amino acid sequence: CASSPPGGKSQPQHF.

Written as DNA, the CDR3 is TGTGCCAGCAGTGGGGAGGGGGGCGGAATACTGAGCTCCTACAATGAGCAGTTCTTC. Protein: CASSGEGGGILSSYNEQFF. The rearrangement joins TRBV28 to TRBJ2-1; tentatively, D is TRBD2 (7 bases). This CDR3 comprises 19 residues. Trimming removed 5 bases at V and 0 bases at J, with 23 bases between. CDR1 and CDR2 from the germline V gene are MDHEN and SYDVKM.

The chain couples TRBV4-1 to TRBJ2-6; D gene unclear. Germline values: CDR1 MGHRA, CDR2 YSYEKL. Trimming shortened V by 1 base and J by 2 bases, and 15 bases separated the two germline ends. This CDR3 is built from 18 residues. CDR3: CASSQGGGEWTGANVLTF. The CDR3 DNA reads as TGCGCCAGCAGCCAAGGTGGCGGAGAATGGACTGGGGCCAACGTCCTGACTTTC.

V gene TRBV11-3 combines with J gene TRBJ2-1; D may match TRBD1 or TRBD2 (6 bases each). Trimming took off 1 base at V and 5 bases at J, with 15 bases between the two ends. The germline gives CDR1 SGHNT, CDR2 YENEEA. The CDR3 runs 16 residues. The CDR3 DNA follows: TGTGCCAGCAGCTTAGCCGCACTAGGGGGGCACAATGAGCAGTTCTTC. Protein: CASSLAALGGHNEQFF.

J is TRBJ1-2 and V is TRBV6-6; no definite D call. Germline CDR1 is MNHNY and CDR2 is SVGAGI (reference sequence). With 10 bases removed from V and 3 bases from J, the gap between germline ends came to 18 bases. The CDR3 has 14 residues. In DNA form, the CDR3 reads TGTGCCACCCCCCGGAAGGAGGGCTACTATGGCTACACCTTC. It encodes CATPRKEGYYGYTF.

The V and J genes are TRBV6-5 and TRBJ2-5; no reliable D call. The CDR3 spans 14 residues. Germline V gene data show CDR1 as MNHEY and CDR2 as SVGAGI. The V end was cut by 6 bases, the J end by 5 bases, with 16 bases between. CDR3 protein: CASSRTPSRETQYF. Written as DNA, the CDR3 is TGTGCCAGCAGCCGCACCCCCTCCCGGGAGACCCAGTACTTC.

The genes are TRBV2 and TRBJ1-3; D not resolved. Germline lookup yields CDR1 SNHLY and CDR2 FYNNEI. V was cut by 3 bases and J by 0 bases, with 9 bases left in between. The length of the CDR3 is 15 residues. The CDR3 loop reads CASSEGIYSGNTIYF. As DNA, the CDR3 is TGTGCCAGCAGTGAGGGGATTTACTCTGGAAACACCATATATTTT.

This clone has only one observation. This chain uses TRBV28 with TRBJ2-7, with D perhaps matching TRBD2 (5 bases). V dropped 5 bases and J dropped 5 bases, with 10 bases sitting between them. CDR3 length: 12 residues. Germline V gives CDR1 MDHEN, CDR2 SYDVKM. The CDR3 bases are TGTGCCAGCAGTCCCCCCGGGGACGAGCAGTACTTC. It specifies CASSPPGDEQYF.

The chain is built from TRBV30 and TRBJ2-2; the D gene could be TRBD1 or TRBD2 (5 bases each). Germline V gene sequence: CDR1 GTSNPN, CDR2 SVGIG (reference sequence). The CDR3 totals 14 residues. V was cut by 3 bases and J by 1 base, with 9 bases left in between. CDR3: CAWRGDGNTGELFF. The CDR3 DNA reads as TGTGCCTGGAGGGGGGACGGGAACACCGGGGAGCTGTTTTTT. Complete variable domain (other parts from reference TRBV30 and TRBJ2-2): SQTIHQWPATLVQPVGSPLSLECTVEGTSNPNLYWYRQAAGRGLQLLFYSVGIGQISSEVPQNLSASRPQDRQFILSSKKLLLSDSGFYLCAWRGDGNTGELFFGEGSRLTVL.

The rearrangement joins TRBV5-1 to TRBJ1-4; 9 bases match TRBD1. J was trimmed by 5 bases and V by 7 bases; bases with no gene match: 6. This CDR3 spans 14 amino acids. Germline CDR1 is SGHRS and CDR2 is YFSETQ. CDR3 nucleotides: TGCGCCAGCCAAAGGGACAGGGCGAATGAAAAACTGTTTTTT. Translation: CASQRDRANEKLFF.

V is TRBV28 and J is TRBJ1-1, with a possible D match to TRBD1 (5 bases). CDR1 is MDHEN, CDR2 SYDVKM, per germline. The CDR3 has 13 residues. Trimming pared 3 bases from V and 6 bases from J, leaving 11 bases between. The CDR3 region is CASSFIRGAEAFF. CDR3 sequence (DNA): TGTGCCAGCAGTTTCATCCGGGGGGCTGAAGCTTTCTTT.

The rearrangement joins TRBV14 to TRBJ1-5; TRBD1 aligns across 9 bases. The V segment lost 1 base and the J segment 3 bases; nucleotides outside the gene matches: 7. Germline V gives CDR1 SGHDN, CDR2 FVKESK. This CDR3 is 17 amino acids long. The CDR3 reads CASSQVIGTGFNQPQHF. The CDR3 DNA follows: TGTGCCAGCAGCCAAGTCATTGGGACAGGGTTCAATCAGCCCCAGCATTTT. Complete variable domain (other parts from reference TRBV14 and TRBJ1-5): EAGVTQFPSHSVIEKGQTVTLRCDPISGHDNLYWYRRVMGKEIKFLLHFVKESKQDESGMPNNRFLAERTGGTYSTLKVQPAELEDSGVYFCASSQVIGTGFNQPQHFGDGTRLSIL.

This chain connects TRBV29-1 to TRBJ2-1; D might be TRBD2 (5 bases). This CDR3 contains 17 residues. Germline V CDR1 and CDR2: SQVTM, ANQGSEA. Trimming removed 1 base from V and 3 bases from J, with 19 bases in between. CDR3 loop: CSVEGPLARRIYNEQFF. CDR3 nucleotides: TGCAGCGTTGAAGGCCCATTAGCGCGACGTATCTACAATGAGCAGTTCTTC.

The chain carries TRBV6-1 and TRBJ1-1; D gene ambiguous. CDR1 and CDR2 from the germline V gene are MNHNS and SASEGT. Trimming took 6 bases from V and 9 from J, leaving 14 bases between them. This CDR3 comprises 12 residues. The CDR3 loop is CASRTRIPKAFF. The CDR3 DNA reads TGTGCCAGCAGAACACGGATTCCAAAAGCTTTCTTT.

This clone was observed a handful of times. The chain employs TRBV19 and TRBJ1-1, with D unresolved. Trimming pared 4 bases from V and 6 bases from J, leaving 9 bases between. This CDR3 region has 12 residues. The germline CDR1 and CDR2 sequences are LNHDA and SQIVND (reference sequence). CDR3 protein: CASSKGGPEAFF. The CDR3 coding sequence is TGTGCCAGTAGTAAGGGTGGCCCTGAAGCTTTCTTT.

The chain joins TRBV10-2 to TRBJ2-3, with a possible D match to TRBD2 (5 bases). Germline CDR1 WSHSY, CDR2 SAAADI. Deletions cut 7 bases from V and 3 bases from J, with 17 bases between. CDR3 length equals 15 residues. The CDR3 protein is CASTRLALPTDTQYF. As DNA, the CDR3 is TGCGCCAGCACCCGGCTAGCCCTACCTACAGATACGCAGTATTTT.

V is TRBV7-9 and J is TRBJ2-5, with D hard to call. The ends were cut back, 0 bases at V and 3 bases at J, with 8 bases in the middle. Germline V gene sequence: CDR1 SEHNR, CDR2 FQNEAQ (reference sequence). The CDR3 extends over 14 amino acids. The CDR3 spells CASSLAFGEETQYF. In DNA, the CDR3 is TGTGCCAGCAGCTTAGCTTTTGGGGAAGAGACCCAGTACTTC.

The chain is built from TRBV19 and TRBJ2-2, with D perhaps TRBD1 or TRBD2 (6 bases each). CDR3 length equals 16 residues. V was shortened by 3 bases and J by 4 bases, with 15 bases between the two germline ends. CDR1 LNHDA and CDR2 SQIVND come from the germline V gene (reference sequence). The CDR3 reads CASSILGGAGTGELFF. The DNA for the CDR3 is TGTGCCAGTAGTATTCTGGGGGGCGCGGGCACCGGGGAGCTGTTTTTT.

This clone was observed a handful of times. The chain uses TRBV10-3 and TRBJ2-2; possibly TRBD2 for D (6 bases). Trimming left V 6 bases short and J 10 bases short, with 9 bases between. The CDR3 spans 11 residues. CDR1 is ENHRY, CDR2 SYGVKD, per germline. The CDR3 spells CAIRGDSELFF. The CDR3 DNA reads TGTGCCATCAGAGGGGACTCGGAGCTGTTTTTT.

The chain has TRBV6-6 and TRBJ1-4; 7 bases match TRBD1. J was trimmed by 14 bases and V by 6 bases; bases with no gene match: 6. The germline V gene has CDR1 MNHNY and CDR2 SVGAGI (reference sequence). The CDR3 has 11 amino acids. The CDR3 nucleotides are TGTGCCAGCAGCGCACAGGGGCCCCTGTTTTTT. Translating it yields CASSAQGPLFF.